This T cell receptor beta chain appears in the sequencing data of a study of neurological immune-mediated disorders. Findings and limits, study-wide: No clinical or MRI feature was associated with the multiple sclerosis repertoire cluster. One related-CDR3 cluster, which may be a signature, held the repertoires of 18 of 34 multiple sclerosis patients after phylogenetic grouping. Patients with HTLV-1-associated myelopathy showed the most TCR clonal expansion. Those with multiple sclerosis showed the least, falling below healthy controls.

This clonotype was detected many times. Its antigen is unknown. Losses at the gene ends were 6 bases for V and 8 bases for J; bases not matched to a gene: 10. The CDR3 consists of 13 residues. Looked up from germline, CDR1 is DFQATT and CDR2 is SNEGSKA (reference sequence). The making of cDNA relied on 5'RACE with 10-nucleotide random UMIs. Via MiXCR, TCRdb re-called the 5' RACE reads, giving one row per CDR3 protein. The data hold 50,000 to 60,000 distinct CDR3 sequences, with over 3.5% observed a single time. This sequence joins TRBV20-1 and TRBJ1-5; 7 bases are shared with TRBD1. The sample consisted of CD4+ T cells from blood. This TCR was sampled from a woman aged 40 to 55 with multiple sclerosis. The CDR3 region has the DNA TGCAGTGCAAAAAGCACAGGGGACAAGCCCCAGCATTTT. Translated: CSAKSTGDKPQHF.